One and the same sample provided the 5 T cell receptor beta chains below, sequenced in a study of blood T cell repertoires in COVID-19. Here immunoSEQ multiplex PCR was the method, and the copy in TCRdb shows in-frame clones only, minus some. The sample includes 300,000 to 450,000 clones, roughly 84% of them seen just once. Sequencing was done on a sample of PBMCs or T cells enriched from blood (not recorded which). These receptors all stem from a woman aged 25 to 39 who had recovered from COVID-19.

This rearrangement joins TRBV4-1 to TRBJ2-1; D might be TRBD1 (6 bases). V lost 0 bases and J lost 2, with 14 bases in between. The CDR3 loop spans 17 amino acids. Germline V gene sequence: CDR1 MGHRA, CDR2 YSYEKL. The CDR3 reads CASSQDWGRSTYNEQFF. CDR3 nucleotide sequence: TGCGCCAGCAGCCAAGATTGGGGGCGATCTACCTACAATGAGCAGTTCTTC.

The V call is TRBV5-1, the J call TRBJ1-1; tentatively, D is TRBD1 (6 bases). V was shortened by 3 bases and J by 1 base, with 10 bases between the two germline ends. The germline V gene has CDR1 SGHRS and CDR2 YFSETQ. The CDR3 extends over 14 amino acids. CDR3 DNA: TGCGCCAGCAGCTCCGGGACACAGAACACTGAAGCTTTCTTT. Translation: CASSSGTQNTEAFF.

This clone was found once. This chain links TRBV3-1 (or the pseudogene TRBV3-2) with TRBJ2-3, with 12 positions matching TRBD2. The trim removed 0 bases at V and 6 bases at J, leaving 7 bases unmatched. CDR1 is LGHDT, CDR2 YNNKEL, per germline (reference sequence). This CDR3 contains 17 residues. The CDR3 is CASSQDPQGLAGDTQYF. In DNA form, the CDR3 reads TGTGCCAGCAGCCAAGATCCCCAAGGACTAGCGGGGGATACGCAGTATTTT.

The DNA for the CDR3 is TGTGCCAGCAGTGGGACAGGGAGGAACACTGAAGCTTTCTTT. Amino acid sequence: CASSGTGRNTEAFF. J is TRBJ1-1 and V is TRBV25-1; 8 bases match TRBD1. The CDR3 is 14 amino acids. Germline values: CDR1 MGHDK, CDR2 SYGVNS. With 4 bases clipped from V and 1 base from J, the junction kept 2 bases outside the gene matches.

This sequence joins TRBV10-1 and TRBJ1-3; tentatively, D is TRBD1 (5 bases). V lost 3 bases and J 0 bases, leaving 12 bases between the germline ends. From germline, CDR1 is WNHNN and CDR2 SYGVQD (reference sequence). CDR3 size: 16 residues. Here the CDR3 reads CASSDGSGASGNTIYF. The CDR3 DNA reads TGCGCCAGCAGTGACGGCAGTGGGGCCTCTGGAAACACCATATATTTT.